This T cell receptor beta chain was documented in a study of low-dose radiotherapy and immunotherapy resistance in tumors. Germline V gene data show CDR1 as SQVTM and CDR2 as ANQGSEA. V was pared by 6 bases and J by 0 bases, with 11 bases between. CDR3 length: 13 residues. TRAV- and TRBV-specific primers primed first-strand cDNA, covering alpha and beta chains. TCRs were put through roughly 20 PCR cycles of amplification with Phusion. A constant-region primer and the V-primer adapter served as the primer pair. TCRdb re-called the reads with MiXCR, one entry per CDR3 protein. Here the sample spans 7,500 to 10,000 distinct CDR3 sequences, about 68% being singletons. In the RACIN dose-escalation trial, donors got nivolumab plus ipilimumab with aspirin, cyclophosphamide and radiotherapy.

This TCR was recovered from a human donor with advanced metastatic prostate, ovarian, gallbladder or colorectal cancer (not recorded which). This table probably holds off-target reads from a library built for another chain. The rearrangement links TRBV29-1 to TRBJ1-2; D gene unclear. The CDR3 loop reads CSVRPGTNYGYTF. DNA for the CDR3: TGCAGCGTCAGACCAGGCACTAACTATGGCTACACCTTC.